This T cell receptor beta chain was documented in a study of neoadjuvant nivolumab and ipilimumab in lung cancer. Germline V lookup: CDR1 SGHRS, CDR2 YFSETQ. After removal of 2 bases from V and 1 base from J, the junction contained 14 bases not matched to a gene. CDR3 length: 19 residues. Profiled with immunoSEQ multiplex PCR; TCRdb holds only in-frame clones, not every one. Here the sample spans some 20,000 clones, roughly 79% being singletons. The chain couples TRBV5-1 to TRBJ2-5, with 10 positions matching TRBD2. Material: tumor tissue, obtained after neoadjuvant nivolumab, alone or with ipilimumab, at or shortly before surgery. The TCR comes from an adult with non-small cell lung cancer. CDR3 protein: CASSFPPASSGGFQETQYF. CDR3 bases: TGCGCCAGCAGCTTTCCCCCCGCCTCTAGCGGGGGATTCCAAGAGACCCAGTACTTC.